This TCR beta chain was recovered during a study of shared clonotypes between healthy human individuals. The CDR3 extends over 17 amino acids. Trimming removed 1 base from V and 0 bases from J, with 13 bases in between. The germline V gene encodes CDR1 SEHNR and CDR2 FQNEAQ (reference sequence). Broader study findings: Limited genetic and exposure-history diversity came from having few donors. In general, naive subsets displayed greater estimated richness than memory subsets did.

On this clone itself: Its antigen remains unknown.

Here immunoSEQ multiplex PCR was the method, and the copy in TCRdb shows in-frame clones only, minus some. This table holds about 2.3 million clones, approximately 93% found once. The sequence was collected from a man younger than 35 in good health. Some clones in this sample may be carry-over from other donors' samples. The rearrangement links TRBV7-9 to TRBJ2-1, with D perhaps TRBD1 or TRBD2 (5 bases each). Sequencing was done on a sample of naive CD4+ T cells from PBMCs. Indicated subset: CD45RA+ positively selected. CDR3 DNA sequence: TGTGCCAGCAGCTTAGGTACGGGGACCTTCTCCTACAATGAGCAGTTCTTC. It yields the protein CASSLGTGTFSYNEQFF. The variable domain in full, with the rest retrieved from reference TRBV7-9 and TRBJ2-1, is DTGVSQNPRHKITKRGQNVTFRCDPISEHNRLYWYRQTLGQGPEFLTYFQNEAQLEKSRLLSDRFSAERPKGSFSTLEIQRTEQGDSAMYLCASSLGTGTFSYNEQFFGPGTRLTVL.